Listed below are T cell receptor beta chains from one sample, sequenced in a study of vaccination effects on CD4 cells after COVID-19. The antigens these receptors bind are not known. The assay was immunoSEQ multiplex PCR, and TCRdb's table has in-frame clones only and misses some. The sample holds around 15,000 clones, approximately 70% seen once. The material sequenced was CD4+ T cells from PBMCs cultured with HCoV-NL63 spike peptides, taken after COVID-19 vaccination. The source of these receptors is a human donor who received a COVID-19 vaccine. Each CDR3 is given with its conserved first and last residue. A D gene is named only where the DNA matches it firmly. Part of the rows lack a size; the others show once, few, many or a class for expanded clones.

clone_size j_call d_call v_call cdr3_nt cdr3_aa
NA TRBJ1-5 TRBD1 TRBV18 TGTGCCAGCTCACCCCTCGGACAGGGGGCTGTTCAGCCCCAGCATTTT CASSPLGQGAVQPQHF
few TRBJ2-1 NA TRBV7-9 TGTGCCAGCAGCCCATTAGCGTTCCGCTCCTACAATGAGCAGTTCTTC CASSPLAFRSYNEQFF
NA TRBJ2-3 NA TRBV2 TGTGCCAGCAGTGAATTCGATACGCAGTATTTT CASSEFDTQYF
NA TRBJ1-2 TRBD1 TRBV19 TGTGCCAGTAGTCCGGACAGGCTAACCTATGGCTACACCTTC CASSPDRLTYGYTF
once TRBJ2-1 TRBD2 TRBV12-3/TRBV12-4 TGTGCCAGCAGCCGACAGACTAGCGGGAAGCAGTTCTTC CASSRQTSGKQFF
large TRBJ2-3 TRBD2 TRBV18 TGTGCCAGCTCTCCTCGGGCGGGAGGTGGCGCAGATACGCAGTATTTT CASSPRAGGGADTQYF
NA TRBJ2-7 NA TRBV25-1 TGTGCCAGCAGTGTTGGAGGAGGTCACTACGAGCAGTACTTC CASSVGGGHYEQYF
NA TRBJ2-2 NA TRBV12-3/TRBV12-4 TGTGCCAGCAGCAGCGTTACCGGGGAGCTGTTTTTT CASSSVTGELFF
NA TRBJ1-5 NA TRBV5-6 TGTGCCAGCAGCCCGAGGGGGGTAAATCAGCCCCAGCATTTT CASSPRGVNQPQHF
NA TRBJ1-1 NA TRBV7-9 TGTGCCAGCAGCTTAGCCCTGACTGAAGCTTTCTTT CASSLALTEAFF
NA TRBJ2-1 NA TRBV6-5 TGTGCCAGCAGTTATAAGGCGAGCTCCTACAATGAGCAGTTCTTC CASSYKASSYNEQFF
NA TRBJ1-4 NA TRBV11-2 TGTGCCAGCAGCCCCCAGACAGGACCTAATGAAAAACTGTTTTTT CASSPQTGPNEKLFF
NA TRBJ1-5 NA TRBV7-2 TGTGCCAGCAGCTTATATTGGGGGCAGCCCCAGCATTTT CASSLYWGQPQHF
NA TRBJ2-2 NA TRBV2 TGTGCCAGCAGTGAAGGCACCGGGGAGCTGTTTTTT CASSEGTGELFF
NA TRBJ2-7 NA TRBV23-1 TGCGCCAGCAGTCAATGTCCAGGGACGGGCGAGCAGTACTTC CASSQCPGTGEQYF
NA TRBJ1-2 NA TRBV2 TGTGCCAGCAGTGGGGGGGGTCTTGGGGGCTACACCTTC CASSGGGLGGYTF
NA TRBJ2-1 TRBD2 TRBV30 TGTGCCTGGATCCTGCCTGGGGGGCGACTAGCGGGAGGGGTCAATGAGCAGTTCTTC CAWILPGGRLAGGVNEQFF
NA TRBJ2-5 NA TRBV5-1 TGCGCCAGCAGCCAGGGAGAGACCCAGTACTTC CASSQGETQYF
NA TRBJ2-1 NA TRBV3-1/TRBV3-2 TGTGCCAGCAGCCAAGGGAGGGTCTCCTACAATGAGCAGTTCTTC CASSQGRVSYNEQFF
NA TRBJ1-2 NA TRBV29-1 TGCAGCGTTGAAGAAGACAGCCCCCTCTACACCTTC CSVEEDSPLYTF
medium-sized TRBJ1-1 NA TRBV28 TGTGCCAGCAGAAACGACAGGTTTGGGAGTGAAGCTTTCTTT CASRNDRFGSEAFF
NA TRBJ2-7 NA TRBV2 TGTGCCACACTGAAACCCGGGACGGGTCCCTACGAGCAGTACTTC CATLKPGTGPYEQYF
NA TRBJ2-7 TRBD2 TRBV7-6 TGTGCCAGCAGCCGGGGTGGGGGGACTAGCGGAACATACGAGCAGTACTTC CASSRGGGTSGTYEQYF